The rows below give T cell receptor beta chains drawn from one sample of a study of T-cell memory formation after mild COVID-19. MiXCR was run by TCRdb on the 5' RACE reads, yielding one entry per CDR3 protein. Of about 560,000 distinct CDR3 sequences in the sample, less than 25% were seen once. Sequences were obtained from PBMCs or a T cell subset sorted from them (not recorded which). These receptors were taken from an adult woman who had mild COVID-19 (a few samples of this study predate the infection). Cell type and time point are not known. CDR3s include the opening cysteine and the closing phenylalanine or tryptophan. The order of the fields is clone size, D gene, V gene, J gene, CDR3 protein, CDR3 DNA. A D gene is named only where the DNA matches it firmly. Clone size is not always given. Where it is, it says once, few, many or a class for expanded clones.

few	TRBD1	TRBV4-3	TRBJ1-2	CASSQAQGAHGYTF	TGCGCCAGCAGCCAAGCTCAGGGGGCGCATGGCTACACCTTC
few	NA	TRBV2	TRBJ2-4	CASRVRGGIQYF	TGTGCCAGCAGGGTCAGGGGTGGAATTCAGTACTTC
NA	NA	TRBV4-3	TRBJ2-3	CASSQVLFGITPDTQYF	TGCGCCAGCAGCCAAGTTTTATTTGGGATCACCCCAGATACGCAGTATTTT
NA	TRBD1	TRBV6-1	TRBJ1-5	CASSDIRPGTGSNQPQHF	TGTGCCAGCAGTGATATCCGACCCGGGACAGGAAGCAATCAGCCCCAGCATTTT
NA	TRBD2	TRBV18	TRBJ2-3	CASSPVAGDRMDTQYF	TGTGCCAGCTCACCAGTAGCGGGGGACCGGATGGATACGCAGTATTTT
few	TRBD1	TRBV20-1	TRBJ1-2	CSARDFTGGYGYTF	TGCAGTGCTAGAGACTTCACAGGGGGCTACGGCTACACCTTC
many	NA	TRBV7-9	TRBJ2-7	CASSLGQGVDEQYF	TGTGCCAGCAGCTTAGGGCAGGGCGTCGACGAGCAGTACTTC
NA	TRBD2	TRBV24-1	TRBJ2-7	CATSEGRSGRAYEQYF	TGTGCCACCAGTGAGGGACGTAGCGGGAGGGCCTACGAGCAGTACTTC
NA	TRBD1	TRBV11-3	TRBJ2-5	CASSLGVTGGSTQYF	TGTGCCAGCAGCTTAGGCGTCACAGGGGGCTCGACCCAGTACTTC
NA	NA	TRBV20-1	TRBJ1-5	CSARGARHGNQPQHF	TGCAGTGCTAGGGGGGCGAGGCATGGCAATCAGCCCCAGCATTTT
NA	NA	TRBV7-9	TRBJ2-5	CASSSGGGRGQETQYF	TGTGCCAGCAGCTCCGGTGGGGGACGCGGCCAAGAGACCCAGTACTTC
few	NA	TRBV5-4	TRBJ1-2	CASSSRSRLNYGYTF	TGTGCCAGCAGCTCCCGGTCCCGGCTTAACTATGGCTACACCTTC
few	TRBD2	TRBV29-1	TRBJ2-2	CSVAAGTSAYAGELFF	TGCAGCGTCGCTGCCGGGACTAGCGCTTACGCCGGGGAGCTGTTTTTT
NA	NA	TRBV6-5	TRBJ2-2	CASSYSDRAGTGELFF	TGTGCCAGCAGTTACTCTGACAGGGCGGGGACCGGGGAGCTGTTTTTT
few	TRBD1	TRBV9	TRBJ1-2	CASSPRQGASGYTF	TGTGCCAGCAGCCCACGACAGGGGGCCTCGGGCTACACCTTC
few	NA	TRBV30	TRBJ2-3	CAWLSERLWSDTQYF	TGTGCCTGGCTCTCCGAAAGGCTATGGTCAGATACGCAGTATTTT
NA	NA	TRBV29-1	TRBJ2-5	CSVAKTGSGTQYF	TGCAGCGTTGCTAAGACAGGCTCAGGGACCCAGTACTTC
NA	TRBD2	TRBV6-5	TRBJ2-1	CASKRGLGSYNEQFF	TGTGCCAGCAAACGCGGACTAGGCTCCTACAATGAGCAGTTCTTC
few	TRBD1	TRBV11-2	TRBJ2-5	CASSLDNRGLAKTQYF	TGTGCCAGCAGCTTAGATAACAGGGGGCTGGCGAAGACCCAGTACTTC
NA	TRBD2	TRBV6-5	TRBJ2-1	CASSYSRLAGAGAQFF	TGTGCCAGCAGTTACTCGCGGCTAGCGGGAGCCGGGGCGCAGTTCTTC
NA	TRBD1	TRBV4-1	TRBJ1-2	CASSQPGQGTYGYTF	TGCGCCAGCAGCCAACCGGGACAGGGGACCTATGGCTACACCTTC
NA	NA	TRBV7-9	TRBJ1-5	CASSGRPDQPQHF	TGTGCCAGCAGTGGTCGACCGGATCAGCCCCAGCATTTT
few	TRBD1	TRBV12-3/TRBV12-4	TRBJ1-2	CATVREGAGGYTF	TGTGCCACCGTCCGGGAGGGGGCCGGGGGCTACACCTTC
many	NA	TRBV5-1	TRBJ2-2	CASSLGIVNTGELFF	TGCGCCAGCAGCTTGGGTATTGTGAACACCGGGGAGCTGTTTTTT
NA	NA	TRBV7-2	TRBJ1-3	CASSPQGPDTIYF	TGTGCCAGCAGCCCACAGGGTCCGGACACCATATATTTT
few	TRBD2	TRBV4-2	TRBJ2-3	CASSQPTSGRLDTQYF	TGTGCCAGCAGCCAACCGACTAGCGGGAGGCTAGATACGCAGTATTTT
NA	TRBD1	TRBV7-9	TRBJ1-6	CASSQDRGQYSPLHF	TGTGCCAGCAGCCAGGACAGGGGGCAGTATTCACCCCTCCACTTT
NA	NA	TRBV12-3/TRBV12-4	TRBJ2-1	CASSLAPSASYNEQFF	TGTGCCAGCAGTTTAGCCCCTAGCGCTTCCTACAATGAGCAGTTCTTC